The clone carrying this T cell receptor beta chain occurred many times. No antigen is known for it. These data come from a study of T cells in Graves' hyperthyroidism and ophthalmopathy. Stable Graves' hyperthyroidism meant no ophthalmopathy progression within 18 months. Patients aged 18 to 65 had newly diagnosed hyperthyroidism that had lasted under 2 months. Every diagnosis used clinical symptoms, serum thyroxine and TRAb, thyroid ultrasound and orbital computed tomography. Study conclusions and caveats: From stable hyperthyroidism, ophthalmopathy was separated by a 13 V-J model.

The CDR3 regions of TCR beta were amplified from RNA transcripts. RT-PCR in the first round (using the HTBI primer set) targeted the TCR CDR3. TCRdb recomputed calls from the multiplex PCR reads with MiXCR, one row per CDR3 protein. The sample has under 700,000 distinct CDR3 sequences, around 45% seen once. The TCR sequence derives from a woman between 18 and 30 years old with Graves' hyperthyroidism. Material: peripheral blood or thyroid tissue (not recorded which).

The CDR3 loop reads CATSERAGANVLTF. The CDR3 nucleotides are TGTGCCACCAGTGAAAGGGCTGGGGCCAACGTCCTGACTTTC. V usage is TRBV24-1 and J usage is TRBJ2-6; D is unclear. Trimming took off 4 bases at V and 2 bases at J, with 5 bases between the two ends. The germline CDR1 and CDR2 sequences are KGHDR and SFDVKD. CDR3 length: 14 residues.